The 5 T cell receptor beta chains below come from one sample, sequenced in a study of T-cell memory formation after mild COVID-19. TCRdb reanalysed the 5' RACE reads using MiXCR and keeps one entry per CDR3 protein. The sample holds 49,000 or so distinct CDR3 sequences, over 6.5% seen once. Sequenced: PBMCs or a T cell subset sorted from them (not recorded which). The receptor source for this set is a man younger than 35 who had mild COVID-19 (a few samples of this study predate the infection). Cell type and time point are not known.

J is TRBJ1-2 and V is TRBV29-1; D is unclear. Trimming took off 5 bases at V and 1 base at J, with 11 bases between the two ends. Per the germline V gene, CDR1 is SQVTM and CDR2 is ANQGSEA. This CDR3 contains 13 residues. The CDR3 DNA follows: TGCAGCGTTCGGACGGGGATTAACTATGGCTACACCTTC. Protein sequence: CSVRTGINYGYTF.

This clonotype has a count of ten or more. The rearrangement links TRBV12-3 or TRBV12-4 to TRBJ2-2; D gene uncertain. The V end lost 3 bases, the J end lost 0 bases, and 8 bases lay between the germline ends. The CDR3 totals 15 residues. CDR3 protein: CASSFNAPNTGELFF. The CDR3 DNA sequence: TGTGCCAGCAGTTTTAACGCTCCGAACACCGGGGAGCTGTTTTTT.

The chain joins TRBV7-9 to TRBJ1-1; TRBD1 might be the D (6 bases). Trimming cost V 5 bases and J 0 bases, with 13 bases left between them. The CDR3 consists of 15 residues. The germline CDR1 and CDR2 sequences are SEHNR and FQNEAQ (reference sequence). The CDR3 coding sequence is TGTGCCAGCAGCCCCCGGACAGAGATGAACACTGAAGCTTTCTTT. As protein: CASSPRTEMNTEAFF. The complete variable domain, with remaining parts taken from reference TRBV7-9 and TRBJ1-1, reads DTGVSQNPRHKITKRGQNVTFRCDPISEHNRLYWYRQTLGQGPEFLTYFQNEAQLEKSRLLSDRFSAERPKGSFSTLEIQRTEQGDSAMYLCASSPRTEMNTEAFFGQGTRLTVV.

This clonotype was seen ten or more times. The chain carries TRBV12-3 or TRBV12-4 and TRBJ2-2; D gene ambiguous. V was trimmed by 7 bases and J by 0 bases, leaving 9 bases between them. The CDR3 length is 14 residues. The CDR3 region is CASTQSANTGELFF. CDR3 in DNA: TGTGCCAGCACCCAATCAGCGAACACCGGGGAGCTGTTTTTT.

The sample holds a few counts of this clonotype. The chain has TRBV5-1 and TRBJ2-5; TRBD2 matches at 13 bases. CDR1 and CDR2 (germline): SGHRS, YFSETQ. The CDR3 has 15 amino acids. Trimming took 0 bases from V and 4 from J; bases not matched to a gene: 0. The CDR3 nucleotides read TGCGCCAGCAGCTTGGGACTAGCGGGGGGAGAGACCCAGTACTTC. Translating gives CASSLGLAGGETQYF.